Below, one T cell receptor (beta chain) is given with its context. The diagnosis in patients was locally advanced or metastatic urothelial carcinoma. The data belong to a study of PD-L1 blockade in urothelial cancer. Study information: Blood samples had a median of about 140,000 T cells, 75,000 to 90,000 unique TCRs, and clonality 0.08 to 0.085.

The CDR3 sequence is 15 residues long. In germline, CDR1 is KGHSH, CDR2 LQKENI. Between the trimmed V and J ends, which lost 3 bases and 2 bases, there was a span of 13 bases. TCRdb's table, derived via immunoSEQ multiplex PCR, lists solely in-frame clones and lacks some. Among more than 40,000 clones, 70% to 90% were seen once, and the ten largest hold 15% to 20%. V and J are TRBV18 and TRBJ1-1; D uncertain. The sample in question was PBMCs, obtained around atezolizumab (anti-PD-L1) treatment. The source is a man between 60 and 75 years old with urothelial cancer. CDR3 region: CASSPTNSGNTEAFF. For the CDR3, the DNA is TGTGCCAGCTCACCGACCAACAGTGGAAACACTGAAGCTTTCTTT.